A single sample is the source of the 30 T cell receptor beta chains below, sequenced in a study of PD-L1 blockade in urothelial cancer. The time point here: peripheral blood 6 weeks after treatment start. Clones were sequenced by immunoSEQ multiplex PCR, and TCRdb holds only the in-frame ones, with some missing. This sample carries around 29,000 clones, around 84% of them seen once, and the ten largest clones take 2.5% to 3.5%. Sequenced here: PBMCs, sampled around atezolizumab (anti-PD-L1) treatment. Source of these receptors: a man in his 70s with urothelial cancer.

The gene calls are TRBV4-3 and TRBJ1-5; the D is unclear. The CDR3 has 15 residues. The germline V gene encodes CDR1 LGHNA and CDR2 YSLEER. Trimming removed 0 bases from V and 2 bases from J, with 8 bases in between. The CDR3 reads CASSQEVRGNQPQHF. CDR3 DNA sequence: TGCGCCAGCAGCCAAGAAGTTCGAGGCAATCAGCCCCAGCATTTT.

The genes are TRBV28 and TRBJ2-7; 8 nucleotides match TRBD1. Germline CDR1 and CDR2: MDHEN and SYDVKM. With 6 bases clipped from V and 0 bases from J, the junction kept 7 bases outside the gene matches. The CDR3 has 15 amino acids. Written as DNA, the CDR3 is TGTGCCAGCAGCCCGGACAGGGTGCGCTCCTACGAGCAGTACTTC. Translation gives CASSPDRVRSYEQYF.

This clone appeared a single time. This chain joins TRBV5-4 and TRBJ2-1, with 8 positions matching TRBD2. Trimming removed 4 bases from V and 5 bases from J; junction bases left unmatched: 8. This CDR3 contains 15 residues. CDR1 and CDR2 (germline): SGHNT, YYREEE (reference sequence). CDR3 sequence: CASSPGGAGDNEQFF. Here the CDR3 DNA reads TGTGCCAGCAGCCCAGGCGGAGCGGGGGACAATGAGCAGTTCTTC.

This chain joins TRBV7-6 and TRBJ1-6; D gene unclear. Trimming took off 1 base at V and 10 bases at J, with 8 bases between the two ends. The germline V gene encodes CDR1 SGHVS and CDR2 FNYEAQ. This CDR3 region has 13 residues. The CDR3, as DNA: TGTGCCAGCAGCTTAGGGGAGGGCTCACCCCTCCACTTT. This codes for CASSLGEGSPLHF.

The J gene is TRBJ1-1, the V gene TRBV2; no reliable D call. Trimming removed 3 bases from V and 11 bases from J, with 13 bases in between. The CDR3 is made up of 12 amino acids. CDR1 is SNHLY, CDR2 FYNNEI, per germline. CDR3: CASSDRNGLAFF. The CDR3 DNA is TGTGCCAGCAGTGACAGGAACGGTTTGGCTTTCTTT.

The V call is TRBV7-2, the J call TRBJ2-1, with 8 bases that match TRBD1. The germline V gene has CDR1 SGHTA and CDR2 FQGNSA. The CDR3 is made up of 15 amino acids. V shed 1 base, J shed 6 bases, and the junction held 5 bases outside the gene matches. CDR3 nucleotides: TGTGCCAGCAGCTTAGATTACGGACAGGGCAATGAGCAGTTCTTC. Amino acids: CASSLDYGQGNEQFF.

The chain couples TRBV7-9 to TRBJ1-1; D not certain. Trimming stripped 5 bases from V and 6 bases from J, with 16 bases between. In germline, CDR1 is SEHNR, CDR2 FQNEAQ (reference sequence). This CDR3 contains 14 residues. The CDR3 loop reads CASSLRTGRAEAFF. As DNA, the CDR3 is TGTGCCAGCAGCCTTCGGACGGGGAGAGCTGAAGCTTTCTTT.

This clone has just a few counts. The CDR3 loop is CASSLEGTSGSYEQYF. The CDR3 DNA follows: TGCGCCAGCAGCTTGGAGGGGACTAGCGGGAGCTACGAGCAGTACTTC. The V and J genes are TRBV5-1 and TRBJ2-7; 14 nucleotides agree with TRBD2. This CDR3 spans 16 amino acids. Trimming removed 0 bases from V and 3 bases from J; junction bases left unmatched: 2. Germline V gene lookup returns CDR1 SGHRS and CDR2 YFSETQ. The variable domain in full, with the rest retrieved from reference TRBV5-1 and TRBJ2-7, is KAGVTQTPRYLIKTRGQQVTLSCSPISGHRSVSWYQQTPGQGLQFLFEYFSETQRNKGNFPGRFSGRQFSNSRSEMNVSTLELGDSALYLCASSLEGTSGSYEQYFGPGTRLTVT.

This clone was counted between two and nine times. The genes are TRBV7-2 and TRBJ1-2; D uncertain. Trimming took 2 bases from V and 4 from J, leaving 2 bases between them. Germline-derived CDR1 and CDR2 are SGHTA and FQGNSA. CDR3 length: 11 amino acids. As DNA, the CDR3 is TGTGCCAGCAGCTTACGCTATGGCTACACCTTC. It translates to CASSLRYGYTF.

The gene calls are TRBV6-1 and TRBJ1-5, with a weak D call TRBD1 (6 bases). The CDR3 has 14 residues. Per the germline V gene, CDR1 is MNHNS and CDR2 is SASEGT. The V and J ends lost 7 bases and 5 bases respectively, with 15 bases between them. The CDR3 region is CASTQGDTYQPQHF. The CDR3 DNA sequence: TGTGCCAGCACCCAAGGGGACACCTATCAGCCCCAGCATTTT.

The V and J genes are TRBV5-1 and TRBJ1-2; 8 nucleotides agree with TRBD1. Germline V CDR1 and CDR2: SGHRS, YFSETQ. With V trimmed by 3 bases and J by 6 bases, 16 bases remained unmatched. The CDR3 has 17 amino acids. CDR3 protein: CASSYETPGQGGNGYTF. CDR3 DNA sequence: TGCGCCAGCAGCTACGAAACCCCCGGACAGGGAGGAAATGGCTACACCTTC.

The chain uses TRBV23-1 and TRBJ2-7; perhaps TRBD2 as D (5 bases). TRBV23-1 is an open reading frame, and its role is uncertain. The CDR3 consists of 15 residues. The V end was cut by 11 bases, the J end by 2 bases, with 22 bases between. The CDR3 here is CASPGLPKRTYEQYF. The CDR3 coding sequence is TGCGCCTCTCCCGGACTCCCCAAGAGGACCTACGAGCAGTACTTC.

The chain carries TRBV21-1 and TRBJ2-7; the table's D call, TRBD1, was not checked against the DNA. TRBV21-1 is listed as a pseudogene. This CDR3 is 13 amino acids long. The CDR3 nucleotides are TGTGCCAGCACCCGGGACAGGGTCTACGAGCAGTACTTC. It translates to CASTRDRVYEQYF.

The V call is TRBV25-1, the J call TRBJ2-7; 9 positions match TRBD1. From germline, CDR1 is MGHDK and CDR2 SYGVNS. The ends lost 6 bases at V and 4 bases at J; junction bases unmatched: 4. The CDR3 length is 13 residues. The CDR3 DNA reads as TGTGCCAGCAGGGGACAGGGAAGGTACGAGCAGTACTTC. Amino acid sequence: CASRGQGRYEQYF.

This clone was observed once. CDR3 in amino acids: CSVPGQNTEAFF. The DNA of the CDR3 is TGCAGCGTTCCCGGACAGAACACTGAAGCTTTCTTT. The rearrangement links TRBV29-1 to TRBJ1-1; D possibly corresponds to TRBD1 (5 bases). Trimming removed 5 bases at V and 1 base at J, with 8 bases between. There are 12 residues in the CDR3. Germline CDR1 reads SQVTM; CDR2 reads ANQGSEA.

The CDR3 nucleotides are TGTGCCAGCTCACCAGCCGGGACAGTGTCCCTTGAGACCCAGTACTTC. Amino acids: CASSPAGTVSLETQYF. V and J are TRBV18 and TRBJ2-5; 7 nucleotides line up with TRBD1. V was pared by 2 bases and J by 5 bases, with 11 bases of the junction left unmatched. The CDR3 extends over 16 amino acids. Germline CDR1 and CDR2: KGHSH and LQKENI.

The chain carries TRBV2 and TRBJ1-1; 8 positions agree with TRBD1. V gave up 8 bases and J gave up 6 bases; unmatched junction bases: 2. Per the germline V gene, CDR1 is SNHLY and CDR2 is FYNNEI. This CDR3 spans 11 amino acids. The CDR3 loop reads CASGQGPEAFF. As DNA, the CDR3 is TGTGCCAGCGGACAGGGTCCTGAAGCTTTCTTT.

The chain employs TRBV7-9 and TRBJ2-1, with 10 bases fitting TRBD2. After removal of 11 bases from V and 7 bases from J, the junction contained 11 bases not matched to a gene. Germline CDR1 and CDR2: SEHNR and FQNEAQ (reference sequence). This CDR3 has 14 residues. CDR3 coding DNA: TGTGCCGGATGGGCTAGCGGGAGCTTTAATGAGCAGTTCTTC. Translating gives CAGWASGSFNEQFF.

The CDR3 nucleotides are TGTGCCAGCAGTGAAGCGGAGGGAAACTATGGCTACACCTTC. Its translation: CASSEAEGNYGYTF. The gene calls are TRBV6-1 and TRBJ1-2; D call uncertain. The germline CDR1 and CDR2 sequences are MNHNS and SASEGT. The CDR3 extends over 14 amino acids. Trimming took 0 bases from V and 2 from J, leaving 7 bases between them.

The CDR3 nucleotides read TGTGCCAGCAGCTTAACAAGCGGGCTAACCTACAATGAGCAGTTCTTC. Its protein is CASSLTSGLTYNEQFF. The gene calls are TRBV7-3 and TRBJ2-1, with a weak D call TRBD2 (6 bases). Germline loops: CDR1 SGHTA, CDR2 FQGTGA. This CDR3 has 16 residues. V was trimmed by 0 bases and J by 2 bases, leaving 11 bases between them.

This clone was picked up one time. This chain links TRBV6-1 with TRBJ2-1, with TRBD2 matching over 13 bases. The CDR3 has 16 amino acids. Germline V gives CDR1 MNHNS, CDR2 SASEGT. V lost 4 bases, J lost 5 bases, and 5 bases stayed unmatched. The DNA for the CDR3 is TGTGCCAGCAGTGGCTTCGGACTAGCGGGAGACAATGAGCAGTTCTTC. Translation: CASSGFGLAGDNEQFF.

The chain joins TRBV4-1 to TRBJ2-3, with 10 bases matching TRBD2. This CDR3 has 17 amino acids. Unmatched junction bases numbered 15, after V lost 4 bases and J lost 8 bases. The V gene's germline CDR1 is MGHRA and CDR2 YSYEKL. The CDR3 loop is CASSLLGASGSIGTQYF. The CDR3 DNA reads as TGCGCCAGCAGCCTCCTGGGAGCTAGCGGGAGCATTGGTACGCAGTATTTT.

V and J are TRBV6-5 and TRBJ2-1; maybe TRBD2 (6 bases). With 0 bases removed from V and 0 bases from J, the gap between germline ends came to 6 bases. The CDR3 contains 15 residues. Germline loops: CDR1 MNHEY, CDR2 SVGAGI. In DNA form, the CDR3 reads TGTGCCAGCAGTTACTCTAGCGGCTCCTACAATGAGCAGTTCTTC. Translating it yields CASSYSSGSYNEQFF.

Here the CDR3 DNA reads TGTGCCTCGACGCGGGGAAACACCATATATTTT. As protein: CASTRGNTIYF. The V and J genes are TRBV30 and TRBJ1-3; D gene ambiguous. Looked up from germline, CDR1 is GTSNPN and CDR2 is SVGIG (reference sequence). Trimming took off 7 bases at V and 4 bases at J, with 8 bases between the two ends. This CDR3 contains 11 residues.

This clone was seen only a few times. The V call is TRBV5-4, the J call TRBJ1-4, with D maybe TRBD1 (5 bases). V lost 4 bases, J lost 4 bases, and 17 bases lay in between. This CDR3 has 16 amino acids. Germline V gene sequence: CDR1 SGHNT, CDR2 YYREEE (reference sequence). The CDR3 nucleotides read TGTGCCAGCAGCGCGGGACGTCAAAGGGGTAATGAAAAACTGTTTTTT. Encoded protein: CASSAGRQRGNEKLFF.

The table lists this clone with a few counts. CDR3 sequence (DNA): TGTGCCAGCAGTTTAGACGGGGGGCTTAACGGCTACACCTTC. Translation: CASSLDGGLNGYTF. The V call is TRBV27, the J call TRBJ1-2; a weak D match, TRBD1 (6 bases). Trimming removed 2 bases from V and 8 bases from J, with 15 bases in between. CDR1 is MNHEY, CDR2 SMNVEV, per germline (reference sequence). The CDR3 runs to 14 residues.

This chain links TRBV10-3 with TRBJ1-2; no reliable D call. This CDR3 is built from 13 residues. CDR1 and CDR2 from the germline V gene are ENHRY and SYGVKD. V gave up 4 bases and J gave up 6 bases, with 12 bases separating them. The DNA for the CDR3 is TGTGCCATCAGTGCCCGGGAAGGTCATGGCTACACCTTC. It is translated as CAISAREGHGYTF.

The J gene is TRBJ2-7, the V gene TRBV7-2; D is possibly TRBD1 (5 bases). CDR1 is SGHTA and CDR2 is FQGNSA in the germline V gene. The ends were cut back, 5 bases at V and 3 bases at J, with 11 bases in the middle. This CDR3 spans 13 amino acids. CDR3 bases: TGTGCCAGCAGCCAGGGTCCCCTCTACGAGCAGTACTTC. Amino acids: CASSQGPLYEQYF. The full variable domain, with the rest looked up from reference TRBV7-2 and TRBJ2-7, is GAGVSQSPSNKVTEKGKDVELRCDPISGHTALYWYRQSLGQGLEFLIYFQGNSAPDKSGLPSDRFSAERTGGSVSTLTIQRTQQEDSAVYLCASSQGPLYEQYFGPGTRLTVT.

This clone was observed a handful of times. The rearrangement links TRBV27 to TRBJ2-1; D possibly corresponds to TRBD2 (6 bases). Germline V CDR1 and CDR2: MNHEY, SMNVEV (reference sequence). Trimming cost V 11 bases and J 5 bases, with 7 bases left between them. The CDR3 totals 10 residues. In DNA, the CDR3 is TGTGCCGCGGGGAACAATGAGCAGTTCTTC. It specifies CAAGNNEQFF.

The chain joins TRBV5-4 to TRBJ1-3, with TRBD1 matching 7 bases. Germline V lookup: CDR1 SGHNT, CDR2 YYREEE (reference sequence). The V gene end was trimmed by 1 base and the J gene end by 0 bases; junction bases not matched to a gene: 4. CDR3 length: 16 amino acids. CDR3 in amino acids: CASSLTGQNSGNTIYF. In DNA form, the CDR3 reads TGTGCCAGCAGCTTGACGGGACAGAACTCTGGAAACACCATATATTTT.